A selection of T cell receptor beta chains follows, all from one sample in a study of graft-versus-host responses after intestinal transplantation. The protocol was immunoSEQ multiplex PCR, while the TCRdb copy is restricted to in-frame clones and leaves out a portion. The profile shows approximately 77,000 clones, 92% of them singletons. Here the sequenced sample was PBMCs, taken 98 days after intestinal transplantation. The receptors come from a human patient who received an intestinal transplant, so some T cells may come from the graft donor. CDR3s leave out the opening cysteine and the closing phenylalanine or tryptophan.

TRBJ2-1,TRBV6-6,ASSSDSYNEQF
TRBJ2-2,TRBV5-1,ASGANTGELF
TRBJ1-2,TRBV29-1,SVETPGSYGYT
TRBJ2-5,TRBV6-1,ASSDRGIRVVHY
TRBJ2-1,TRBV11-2,ASSLGITGLAGRNEQF
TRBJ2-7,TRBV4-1,ASSQEQGVPYEQY
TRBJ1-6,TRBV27,ASSFYRRESSYNSPLH
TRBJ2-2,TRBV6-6,ASSYSQVTGELF
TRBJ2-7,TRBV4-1,ASSQEVLAGVSEQY
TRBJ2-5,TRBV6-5,ASSESDYQETQY
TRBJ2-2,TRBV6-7,ASRKRWDREYFGATGELF
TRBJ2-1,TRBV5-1,ASSSATSGSEQF
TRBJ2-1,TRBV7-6,ASSLASGREQF
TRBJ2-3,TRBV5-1,ASSPRLAGTSTDTQY
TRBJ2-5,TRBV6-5,ASSYSGGEETQY
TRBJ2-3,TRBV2,ASSEAGGPDTQY